This T cell receptor (beta chain) was observed in a study of T-cell reconstitution after alpha-beta-depleted transplantation in children. This clonotype turned up a few times. The length of the CDR3 is 17 residues. Trimming took off 0 bases at V and 5 bases at J, with 20 bases between the two ends. Germline CDR1 and CDR2: LNHNV and YYDKDF (reference sequence). For TCRbeta, the library was prepared with unique molecular identifiers. TCRdb ran MiXCR on the PCR reads and lists one entry per CDR3 protein. This repertoire shows around 120,000 distinct CDR3 sequences, more than 20% found once; its top ten account for roughly a tenth.

Sequencing used PBMCs, mostly from graft donor cells, obtained 180 days after TCRalphabeta/CD19-depleted stem cell transplant. The receptor comes from a male patient aged 2 to 9 who had a stem cell transplant for chronic granulomatous disease, so the T cells may come from the graft donor. The gene calls are TRBV15 and TRBJ2-7; possibly TRBD1 or TRBD2 for D (5 bases each). CDR3 sequence: CATSRDRRFQGRNEQYF. CDR3 coding DNA: TGTGCCACCAGCAGAGATAGGAGGTTCCAGGGAAGGAACGAGCAGTACTTC.